The rows below give T cell receptor beta chains drawn from one sample of a study of control samples from healthy donors and cancer patients. Generated by immunoSEQ multiplex PCR, the TCRdb table keeps only in-frame clones and is missing some. Here the sample spans under 150,000 clones, around 87% being singletons. The specimen was blood. The receptors stem from a man aged 55 to 69 in good health. Each CDR3 is given without its conserved first and last residue. The order of the fields is D gene, V gene, CDR3 protein. The D gene is left open where the match is weak.

TRBD1	TRBV19	ASSIGTARVDTQY
NA	TRBV2	ASSVRRNYGYT
TRBD2	TRBV7-2	ASSLGLGLAGEGHYEQY
TRBD1	TRBV4-1	ASSGSPGQTNEKLF
NA	TRBV28	ASSLERQPQH
NA	TRBV12-3/TRBV12-4	ASSWTGAEAF
TRBD1	TRBV18	ASSPTGQDPDTQY
TRBD1	TRBV7-2	ASSFQDRGVYEQY
NA	TRBV12-5	ASGLGGQDYGYT
NA	TRBV6-5	ASSYSGRAGNTIY
NA	TRBV7-2	ASSGGVMNTEAF
TRBD2	TRBV19	ASSSRAGLTPGLAGGPSYNEQF
NA	TRBV5-1	ASRQAAREDTQY
NA	TRBV10-3	AILRGTEAF
NA	TRBV5-1	VSSLGFTGTGNTIY
TRBD2	TRBV19	ASSGGHGYNEQF
NA	TRBV19	ASSISENSPLH
NA	TRBV19	ASPSTGNTEAF
TRBD2	TRBV10-2	ASRSELAGAEQY
NA	TRBV28	ASSLGTEAF
NA	TRBV6-4	ASSFGDAGSPLH
NA	TRBV4-3	ASSQVGTGPEKLF
TRBD2	TRBV19	ASSLERGGRETQY
TRBD1	TRBV6-5	ASSYSGTANTEAF
TRBD1	TRBV2	ASRETGIPGELF
TRBD1	TRBV27	ASRRTGNTGELF
NA	TRBV29-1	SADWNYGYT
NA	TRBV18	ASSPSPSYEQY
TRBD1	TRBV15	ATSRDKGQGLDEQY
TRBD2	TRBV3-1/TRBV3-2	ASSQGLAPETQY
NA	TRBV5-6	ASSRDSGNTIY
TRBD1	TRBV6-5	ASRRTGNTGELF
TRBD1	TRBV19	ASSTTWTGYLDSNQPQH
TRBD2	TRBV6-5	ASRYGTSGGNYEQY
NA	TRBV11-1	ASSFPPPSGANVLT
NA	TRBV5-6	ASSFRGSYEQY
TRBD1	TRBV10-3	ANIRPGQGYEQY
NA	TRBV30	AWSVLWGFGNTIY
NA	TRBV6-5	ASSYSSRQPQH
TRBD1	TRBV27	ASSSLNRGDEQY
NA	TRBV20-1	SASNRATFTYEQY
NA	TRBV7-3	ASSLTRVRTGELF
TRBD1	TRBV12-5	ASGQGSSPLH
NA	TRBV28	ASSRTGNSPLH
TRBD2	TRBV28	ASSSLGLAGYEQY
NA	TRBV28	ASNKIYGYT
NA	TRBV4-2	ASSQGGYEQY
NA	TRBV7-9	ASEQINYGYT
NA	TRBV28	ASSFHWQGTSYEQY